One sample yielded the 24 T cell receptor beta chains listed below, sequenced in a study of CD8 T cells in ankylosing spondylitis. MiXCR, run by TCRdb on the 5' RACE reads, gives a single entry per CDR3 protein. The table lists around 340,000 distinct CDR3 sequences, roughly 20% of them singletons. The sample comprised blood, either unsorted or a sorted T cell fraction (not recorded which). The receptors here all came from a male donor with ankylosing spondylitis or in good health (not recorded which).

This clonotype was found a few times. V is TRBV6-5 and J is TRBJ2-2; 8 bases are a match to TRBD1. Germline V lookup: CDR1 MNHEY, CDR2 SVGAGI. The V gene end was trimmed by 3 bases and the J gene end by 4 bases; junction bases not matched to a gene: 1. CDR3 length: 14 residues. DNA for the CDR3: TGTGCCAGCAGTTATACAGGGGGCACCGGGGAGCTGTTTTTT. This codes for CASSYTGGTGELFF.

V and J are TRBV6-8 and TRBJ2-7; D is perhaps TRBD2 (7 bases). Trimming took off 11 bases at V and 3 bases at J, with 20 bases between the two ends. The CDR3 consists of 14 residues. In germline, CDR1 is MNHGY, CDR2 SAAAGT. CDR3 in DNA: TGTGCCCCTGGGAGGGGGGGAGGAATCTACGAGCAGTACTTC. This sequence encodes CAPGRGGGIYEQYF.

V gene TRBV12-3 or TRBV12-4 combines with J gene TRBJ1-2; TRBD1 aligns across 10 bases. CDR3 length equals 11 residues. Unmatched junction bases numbered 10, after V lost 10 bases and J lost 14 bases. The CDR3 region is CATQGTGALTF. The CDR3 DNA sequence: TGTGCCACCCAAGGGACAGGGGCTCTTACCTTC.

The chain couples TRBV4-1 to TRBJ2-3; maybe TRBD2 (5 bases). CDR3 length: 15 residues. Germline V gene lookup returns CDR1 MGHRA and CDR2 YSYEKL. Trimming stripped 4 bases from V and 2 bases from J, with 13 bases between. The CDR3 sequence: CASSPPLRDTDTQYF. CDR3 coding DNA: TGCGCCAGCAGCCCCCCCCTACGGGACACAGATACGCAGTATTTT.

The chain is built from TRBV7-9 and TRBJ2-3; D unresolved. CDR3 length: 15 residues. Per the germline V gene, CDR1 is SEHNR and CDR2 is FQNEAQ (reference sequence). V dropped 6 bases and J dropped 3 bases, with 16 bases sitting between them. The CDR3 sequence is CASSSPEDGTDTQYF. In DNA form, the CDR3 reads TGTGCCAGCAGTTCCCCCGAGGACGGAACAGATACGCAGTATTTT.

J is TRBJ2-3 and V is TRBV6-4, with D perhaps TRBD1 (6 bases). The CDR3 spans 15 residues. Between the trimmed V and J ends, which lost 0 bases and 5 bases, there was a span of 12 bases. Looked up from germline, CDR1 is MRHNA and CDR2 is SNTAGT. The CDR3 sequence: CASSDSAGAGDTQYF. The CDR3 region has the DNA TGTGCCAGCAGTGACTCGGCAGGGGCCGGAGATACGCAGTATTTT.

This clonotype was seen more than once but under ten times. The rearrangement joins TRBV11-2 to TRBJ1-1, with 8 bases fitting TRBD1. CDR1 SGHAT and CDR2 FQNNGV come from the germline V gene. V lost 7 bases and J lost 4; bases outside the gene matches: 8. The CDR3 length is 14 residues. In DNA, the CDR3 is TGTGCCAGCACCAAGGCAGGGGGCGGCACTGAAGCTTTCTTT. It is translated as CASTKAGGGTEAFF.

In its sample, this clonotype was seen a few times. J is TRBJ1-1 and V is TRBV7-2; no clear D gene. The germline V and J ends were trimmed by 5 bases and 6 bases, with 22 bases remaining between them. The CDR3 has 16 residues. From germline, CDR1 is SGHTA and CDR2 FQGNSA. DNA for the CDR3: TGTGCCAGCAGCATCGTACCGTCATTCGGGAAGTCTGAAGCTTTCTTT. Translation: CASSIVPSFGKSEAFF. Based on the CDR3 plus reference TRBV7-2 and TRBJ1-1, the full variable domain is GAGVSQSPSNKVTEKGKDVELRCDPISGHTALYWYRQSLGQGLEFLIYFQGNSAPDKSGLPSDRFSAERTGGSVSTLTIQRTQQEDSAVYLCASSIVPSFGKSEAFFGQGTRLTVV.

The rearrangement joins TRBV5-5 to TRBJ2-5, with TRBD2 as a possible D gene (5 bases). The CDR3 extends over 15 amino acids. Germline V gene sequence: CDR1 SGHKS, CDR2 YYEKEE (reference sequence). V was trimmed by 0 bases and J by 2 bases, leaving 11 bases between them. Here the CDR3 DNA reads TGTGCCAGCAGCTTGGAGCCCCGGGAACAAGAGACCCAGTACTTC. The encoded protein is CASSLEPREQETQYF.

Written as DNA, the CDR3 is TGTGCCAGCAGCCAGACTCAGGGGCGAACCCTCCCAGATACGCAGTATTTT. It specifies CASSQTQGRTLPDTQYF. This chain joins TRBV3-1 and TRBJ2-3, with a weak D call TRBD1 (6 bases). The germline V gene has CDR1 LGHDT and CDR2 YNNKEL (reference sequence). The CDR3 is made up of 17 amino acids. Deletions cut 3 bases from V and 4 bases from J, with 20 bases between.

V gene TRBV28 combines with J gene TRBJ2-5; unclear D gene. Germline assignment: CDR1 MDHEN and CDR2 SYDVKM. The CDR3 covers 14 residues. The germline V and J ends were trimmed by 1 base and 3 bases, with 9 bases remaining between them. The CDR3 nucleotides are TGTGCCAGCAGTTTATTAGGCAGTGAAGAGACCCAGTACTTC. Its translation is CASSLLGSEETQYF.

This clonotype has only a few counts. This chain links TRBV11-2 with TRBJ2-1, with a weak D call TRBD2 (6 bases). V was shortened by 0 bases and J by 3 bases, with 15 bases between the two germline ends. This CDR3 is built from 17 residues. Per germline, CDR1 SGHAT and CDR2 FQNNGV. CDR3 sequence reads: CASSLDWRDAGYNEQFF. CDR3 sequence (DNA): TGTGCCAGCAGCTTAGATTGGAGGGACGCAGGCTACAATGAGCAGTTCTTC.

A few counts support this clonotype. This chain's CDR3 is CASSGQGTQYF. CDR3 sequence (DNA): TGTGCCAGCAGCGGACAGGGGACCCAGTACTTC. V gene TRBV7-9 combines with J gene TRBJ2-5, with 8 bases matching TRBD1. In germline, CDR1 is SEHNR, CDR2 FQNEAQ (reference sequence). V gave up 5 bases and J gave up 7 bases; unmatched junction bases: 0. The CDR3 runs to 11 residues. The whole variable domain, filled in from reference TRBV7-9 and TRBJ2-5, reads DTGVSQNPRHKITKRGQNVTFRCDPISEHNRLYWYRQTLGQGPEFLTYFQNEAQLEKSRLLSDRFSAERPKGSFSTLEIQRTEQGDSAMYLCASSGQGTQYFGPGTRLLVL.

This clonotype was picked up a small number of times. The rearrangement uses TRBV13 and TRBJ2-7; 8 nucleotides align to TRBD1. Trimming cost V 4 bases and J 1 base; bases outside gene matches: 3. CDR1 is PRHDT, CDR2 FYEKMQ, per germline (reference sequence). There are 14 residues in the CDR3. The CDR3 nucleotides are TGTGCCAGCAGCTCGACAGGGGATTCCTACGAGCAGTACTTC. Amino acid sequence: CASSSTGDSYEQYF.

The chain combines TRBV27 with TRBJ1-2, with D hard to call. V was shortened by 2 bases and J by 3 bases, with 7 bases between the two germline ends. This CDR3 is built from 13 residues. Germline V gene lookup returns CDR1 MNHEY and CDR2 SMNVEV (reference sequence). The CDR3 reads CASSLGPDYGYTF. CDR3 nucleotides: TGTGCCAGCAGTTTAGGCCCTGACTATGGCTACACCTTC.

In its sample, this clonotype was seen a few times. The chain links TRBV7-6 to TRBJ2-7, with 7 positions matching TRBD1. The V gene's germline CDR1 is SGHVS and CDR2 FNYEAQ. V shed 1 base and J 3 bases; nucleotides not matched to a gene: 9. The CDR3 is 16 amino acids. The CDR3 loop is CASSLESRQGDYEQYF. DNA of the CDR3: TGTGCCAGCAGCTTAGAGTCGAGACAGGGTGACTACGAGCAGTACTTC.

Note on this clonotype: The junction shows a germline mismatch at one end, possibly a read error. The rearrangement uses TRBV20-1 and TRBJ2-7, with 8 bases matching TRBD2. The CDR3 runs 15 residues. Looked up from germline, CDR1 is DFQATT and CDR2 is SNEGSKA (reference sequence). Here the CDR3 reads CCARVDSGAYYEQYF. In nucleotides, the CDR3 is TGCTGTGCTAGAGTGGATAGCGGGGCATACTACGAGCAGTACTTC.

About this clonotype: Given a much more abundant clone one base away, this may be a read error. This rearrangement joins TRBV5-1 to TRBJ2-1; 12 bases align to TRBD2. The V segment lost 4 bases and the J segment 13 bases; nucleotides outside the gene matches: 6. This CDR3 has 13 residues. CDR1 and CDR2 from the germline V gene are SGHRS and YFSETQ. The DNA of the CDR3 is TGCGCCAGCAGCGCAACTAGCGGGGGGTCCCAGTTCTTC. Its protein product is CASSATSGGSQFF.

The chain carries TRBV29-1 and TRBJ1-4; D gene ambiguous. Germline V lookup: CDR1 SQVTM, CDR2 ANQGSEA. The CDR3 totals 12 residues. Trimming cost V 7 bases and J 8 bases, with 14 bases left between them. The CDR3 DNA reads as TGCAGCGCCCGGCGCACCGGGGAAAAACTGTTTTTT. Residues: CSARRTGEKLFF.

The chain has TRBV7-6 and TRBJ2-7; D could derive from TRBD1 or TRBD2 (5 bases each). CDR3 length: 14 residues. Germline loops: CDR1 SGHVS, CDR2 FNYEAQ. The ends were cut back, 1 base at V and 2 bases at J, with 9 bases in the middle. As DNA, the CDR3 is TGTGCCAGCAGCTTAGGAGGGGTCCCCTACGAGCAGTACTTC. It encodes CASSLGGVPYEQYF.

This clonotype has only a few counts. The V call is TRBV29-1, the J call TRBJ2-2; 9 bases are a match to TRBD1. Germline CDR1 is SQVTM and CDR2 is ANQGSEA. V trimming: 3 bases; J trimming: 0 bases; junction bases outside the gene matches: 2. This CDR3 contains 15 residues. The DNA for the CDR3 is TGCAGCGTTGAGGGACAGGGTTCGAACACCGGGGAGCTGTTTTTT. Translated, it gives CSVEGQGSNTGELFF.

This clonotype was counted only a few times. The chain joins TRBV24-1 to TRBJ2-3, with D possibly being TRBD1 (6 bases). The CDR3 covers 14 residues. The V gene lost 1 base and the J gene lost 6 bases, with 10 bases spanning the gap. In germline, CDR1 is KGHDR, CDR2 SFDVKD. The CDR3 DNA reads as TGTGCCACCAGTGATTTCACAGGGACGGATACGCAGTATTTT. Its translation is CATSDFTGTDTQYF.

The chain employs TRBV20-1 and TRBJ2-5; D is ambiguous. V lost 6 bases, J lost 2 bases, and 10 bases lay in between. The CDR3 is 12 residues long. Germline CDR1 DFQATT, CDR2 SNEGSKA (reference sequence). The CDR3 protein is CSATDGQETQYF. DNA for the CDR3: TGCAGTGCCACGGACGGTCAAGAGACCCAGTACTTC.

V usage is TRBV6-1 and J usage is TRBJ2-3; 8 bases map to TRBD2. This CDR3 is 15 amino acids long. Germline CDR1 and CDR2: MNHNS and SASEGT. The V and J ends lost 4 bases and 0 bases, in that order; junction bases with no gene match: 3. The CDR3 bases are TGTGCCAGCAGTGCCTTAGCGGGGAGCACAGATACGCAGTATTTT. Protein product: CASSALAGSTDTQYF.